The 6 T cell receptor beta chains in this list originate from one sample, sequenced in a study of blood T cell repertoires in COVID-19. Method: immunoSEQ multiplex PCR; TCRdb's copy keeps in-frame clones and lacks some. The sample carries fewer than 350,000 clones, 75% to 90% recorded once. Sequencing used PBMCs or T cells enriched from blood (not recorded which). These receptors originate from a woman younger than 45 who had been exposed to COVID-19.

V gene TRBV6-5 combines with J gene TRBJ1-2; a weak D match, TRBD1 (6 bases). The V gene lost 11 bases and the J gene lost 5 bases, with 24 bases spanning the gap. Germline V lookup: CDR1 MNHEY, CDR2 SVGAGI. The length of the CDR3 is 15 residues. Written as DNA, the CDR3 is TGTGCCTCCCGGGGGGGGGCCGAGGGGTTTTATGGCTACACCTTC. Amino acids: CASRGGAEGFYGYTF.

The chain combines TRBV4-1 with TRBJ2-3; maybe TRBD2 (6 bases). CDR1 is MGHRA and CDR2 is YSYEKL in the germline V gene. Trimming pared 8 bases from V and 2 bases from J, leaving 14 bases between. The CDR3 runs 14 residues. CDR3 protein: CASRGRLDTDTQYF. The CDR3 DNA reads as TGCGCCAGCCGTGGACGACTAGACACAGATACGCAGTATTTT.

The chain uses TRBV2 and TRBJ1-2; a weak D match, TRBD1 (5 bases). CDR1 and CDR2 (germline): SNHLY, FYNNEI. Trimming shortened V by 7 bases and J by 4 bases, and 16 bases separated the two germline ends. This CDR3 is built from 14 residues. The CDR3, as DNA: TGTGCCAGCATCTTTCAGGGTTTCGGCTATGGCTACACCTTC. Its translation: CASIFQGFGYGYTF.

The chain links TRBV27 to TRBJ2-7; 8 nucleotides agree with TRBD2. Losses at the gene ends were 5 bases for V and 4 bases for J; bases not matched to a gene: 13. Germline V gene sequence: CDR1 MNHEY, CDR2 SMNVEV (reference sequence). This CDR3 contains 16 residues. CDR3 region: CASSPQGSGRTYEQYF. Here the CDR3 DNA reads TGTGCCAGCAGTCCCCAAGGAAGCGGGAGAACATACGAGCAGTACTTC.

The chain combines TRBV28 with TRBJ2-3, with D possibly TRBD2 on 5 matching bases. This CDR3 is built from 16 residues. Germline values: CDR1 MDHEN, CDR2 SYDVKM. Trimming cost V 5 bases and J 0 bases, with 15 bases left between them. CDR3 protein: CASSHVPGSSTDTQYF. The DNA for the CDR3 is TGTGCCAGCAGTCATGTGCCGGGGTCTAGCACAGATACGCAGTATTTT.

This chain uses TRBV30 with TRBJ2-7; TRBD1 might be the D (5 bases). The V end lost 1 base, the J end lost 3 bases, and 13 bases lay between the germline ends. Germline CDR1 GTSNPN, CDR2 SVGIG (reference sequence). The CDR3 has 14 residues. The CDR3 is CAWSGQGLGYEQYF. CDR3 bases: TGTGCCTGGAGTGGGCAGGGTCTGGGCTACGAGCAGTACTTC.